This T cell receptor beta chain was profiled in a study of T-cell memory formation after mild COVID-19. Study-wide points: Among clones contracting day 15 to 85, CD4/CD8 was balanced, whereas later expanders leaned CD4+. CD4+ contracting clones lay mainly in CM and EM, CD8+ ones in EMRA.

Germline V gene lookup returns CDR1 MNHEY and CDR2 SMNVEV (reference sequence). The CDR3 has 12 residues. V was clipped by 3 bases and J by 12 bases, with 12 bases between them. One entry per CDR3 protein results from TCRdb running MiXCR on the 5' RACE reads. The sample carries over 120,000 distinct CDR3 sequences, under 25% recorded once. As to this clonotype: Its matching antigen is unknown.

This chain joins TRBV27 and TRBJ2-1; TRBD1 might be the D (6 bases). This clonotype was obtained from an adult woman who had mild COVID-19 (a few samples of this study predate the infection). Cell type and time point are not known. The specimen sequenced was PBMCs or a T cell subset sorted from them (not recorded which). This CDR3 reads CASSFGGLGQFF. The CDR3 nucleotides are TGTGCCAGCAGTTTTGGGGGCCTAGGGCAGTTCTTC.